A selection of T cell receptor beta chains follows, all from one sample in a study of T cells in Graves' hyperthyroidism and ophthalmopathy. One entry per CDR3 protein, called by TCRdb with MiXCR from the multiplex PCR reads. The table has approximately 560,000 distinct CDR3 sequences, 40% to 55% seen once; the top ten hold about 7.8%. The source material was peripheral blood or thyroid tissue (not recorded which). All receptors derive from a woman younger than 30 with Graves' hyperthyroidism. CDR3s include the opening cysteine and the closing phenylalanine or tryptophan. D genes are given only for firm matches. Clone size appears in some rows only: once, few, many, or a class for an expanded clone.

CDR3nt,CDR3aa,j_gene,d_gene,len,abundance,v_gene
TGCGCCAGCAGCGCGATAACCCTAGACACTGAAGCTTTCTTT,CASSAITLDTEAFF,TRBJ1-1,NA,14,NA,TRBV5-1
TGTGCCAGCAGTTTTTTCTACGAGCAGTACTTC,CASSFFYEQYF,TRBJ2-7,NA,11,NA,TRBV12-3/TRBV12-4
TGTGCCAGCAGTGTGGGGGCTTCAGTAGGTCAGCCCCAGCATTTT,CASSVGASVGQPQHF,TRBJ1-5,NA,15,few,TRBV10-3
TGTGCCAGCAGCTTAAATGTCGGGATCCTTAAGGGTGCTGAAGCTTTCTTT,CASSLNVGILKGAEAFF,TRBJ1-1,NA,17,NA,TRBV7-8
TGTGCCAGCAGCCAAGAGGGACAGGGCCTCGGCTATGGCTACACCTTC,CASSQEGQGLGYGYTF,TRBJ1-2,TRBD1,16,few,TRBV14
TGTGCCAGCACCACCCCTAATGAGGGGGCCGTCTCTGGGGCCAACGTCCTGACTTTC,CASTTPNEGAVSGANVLTF,TRBJ2-6,TRBD1,19,NA,TRBV19
TGTGCCAGCAGATTCGACAGAGACACTGAAGCTTTCTTT,CASRFDRDTEAFF,TRBJ1-1,NA,13,few,TRBV2
TGTGCCAGCAGGAGATTAGTGCAAGAGACCCAGTACTTC,CASRRLVQETQYF,TRBJ2-5,NA,13,few,TRBV12-3/TRBV12-4
TGCAGCGTTGAAGATCCCAGGGTTCCCTACGAGCAGTACTTC,CSVEDPRVPYEQYF,TRBJ2-7,NA,14,NA,TRBV29-1
TGTGCCAGCAGTCAGCGGGGTGAGTTCTACGAGCAGTACTTC,CASSQRGEFYEQYF,TRBJ2-7,TRBD2,14,few,TRBV27
TGTGCCAGCAGCTTATCCGGAGGGACGGAGCAGTTCTTC,CASSLSGGTEQFF,TRBJ2-1,NA,13,NA,TRBV11-1
TGTGCCACCAGTGATCAGAACCATAGCAATCAGCCCCAGCATTTT,CATSDQNHSNQPQHF,TRBJ1-5,NA,15,NA,TRBV24-1
TGTGCCAGCAGTGATTCGGGAAGGTACGAGCAGTACTTC,CASSDSGRYEQYF,TRBJ2-7,NA,13,NA,TRBV25-1
TGTGCCAGCAGCCTGACAGGGAACATGGAGACCCAGTACTTC,CASSLTGNMETQYF,TRBJ2-5,TRBD1,14,NA,TRBV7-2
TGTGCCACCAGTGATCGTCTAGCGGTGACAGAGACCCAGTACTTC,CATSDRLAVTETQYF,TRBJ2-5,TRBD2,15,few,TRBV24-1
TGCAGCGTTGCCGGGGGGCGAGGAGGGGACACTGAAGCTTTCTTT,CSVAGGRGGDTEAFF,TRBJ1-1,NA,15,NA,TRBV29-1
TGCAGCGCCTCTGGGGGCACTGAAACTTTCTTT,CSASGGTETFF,TRBJ1-1,NA,11,NA,TRBV29-1
TGTGCCAGCACCGACAGGGACCGGGGCTACGAGCAGTACTTC,CASTDRDRGYEQYF,TRBJ2-7,TRBD1,14,NA,TRBV25-1
TGCAGCGTTGAAAGGCAGCGAGAGACCCAGTACTTC,CSVERQRETQYF,TRBJ2-5,NA,12,NA,TRBV29-1
TGTGCCAGCAGCGGGACAGACTCTGGGGCCAACGTCCTGACTTTC,CASSGTDSGANVLTF,TRBJ2-6,TRBD1,15,NA,TRBV7-3
TGCAGCGCGACAGGTCCCTATGGCTACACCTTC,CSATGPYGYTF,TRBJ1-2,NA,11,many,TRBV29-1
TGTGCCAGCAGTGAATATTATCGGGGCTCAAACACCATATATTTT,CASSEYYRGSNTIYF,TRBJ1-3,NA,15,NA,TRBV2
TGTGCCAGCAGCTTCGGAAGGGACGAGGAGACCCAGTACTTC,CASSFGRDEETQYF,TRBJ2-5,NA,14,NA,TRBV7-8
TGTGCCAGCAGCCAAGGACAGGCGAGCTCTGGAAACACCATATATTTT,CASSQGQASSGNTIYF,TRBJ1-3,TRBD1,16,few,TRBV7-2
TGTGCCAGCAGCTCGGACGAGCAGTACTTC,CASSSDEQYF,TRBJ2-7,NA,10,many,TRBV7-9
TGTGCCAGCAGTCCGAGGTACAATGAGCAGTACTTC,CASSPRYNEQYF,TRBJ2-7,NA,12,NA,TRBV12-3/TRBV12-4
TGTGCCAGCAGTTACTATGGGGCAAATAATTCACCCCTCCACTTT,CASSYYGANNSPLHF,TRBJ1-6,NA,15,NA,TRBV6-5
TGTGCCAGCGTAAAACAGGGGGAGGACACCGGGGAGCTGTTTTTT,CASVKQGEDTGELFF,TRBJ2-2,TRBD1,15,NA,TRBV2
TGTGCCAGCAGTGAATCGGGACTAGCGGCCAACTACGAGCAGTACTTC,CASSESGLAANYEQYF,TRBJ2-7,TRBD2,16,NA,TRBV25-1
TGTGCCTTAGCGACTGGGGGAGAAGCTTTCTTT,CALATGGEAFF,TRBJ1-1,NA,11,many,TRBV2
TGCGCCAGCAGCCAAGACGAGGGCTGGACGGTCTCCTACGAGCAGTACTTC,CASSQDEGWTVSYEQYF,TRBJ2-7,NA,17,few,TRBV7-3
TGTGCCAGCAGTGAAAGTGGCAGGGGGCGGACTAATGAAAAACTGTTTTTT,CASSESGRGRTNEKLFF,TRBJ1-4,TRBD1,17,many,TRBV25-1
TGTGCCAGCAGCTTACACAGGGAGGATCAGCCCCAGCATTTT,CASSLHREDQPQHF,TRBJ1-5,NA,14,NA,TRBV7-8
TGTGCCAGCAGCTTATTTAATCGGGCTAGCGGGATTTCCGAGACCCAGTACTTC,CASSLFNRASGISETQYF,TRBJ2-5,TRBD2,18,once,TRBV7-9
TGTGCCACCAGCAGAGAGAAGGGAGGTGGTGGAGAAAAACTGTTTTTT,CATSREKGGGGEKLFF,TRBJ1-4,NA,16,NA,TRBV15
TGTGCCATCAGTGACTTTTACACTGAAGCTTTCTTT,CAISDFYTEAFF,TRBJ1-1,NA,12,many,TRBV10-3
TGTGCCACCAGCAGGCTAGCTAGCACAGATACGCAGTATTTT,CATSRLASTDTQYF,TRBJ2-3,NA,14,NA,TRBV15
TGTGCCAGCAGCTTGAAGCTACAGGGGACCGCTGAAGCTTTCTTT,CASSLKLQGTAEAFF,TRBJ1-1,TRBD1,15,NA,TRBV7-9
TGTGCCAGCAGCTTGGCCTTAGTAGGACGCACTGAAGCTTTCTTT,CASSLALVGRTEAFF,TRBJ1-1,NA,15,NA,TRBV7-2
TGTGCCACCAGTGATGGGACAGGGGAGGGGTATCAGCCCCAGCATTTT,CATSDGTGEGYQPQHF,TRBJ1-5,TRBD1,16,many,TRBV24-1
TGCGCCAGCAGCTTATTAAGGGCCGGCGGGGAGCTGTTTTTT,CASSLLRAGGELFF,TRBJ2-2,NA,14,NA,TRBV5-1
TGTGCCAGCAGCTTAACGGGTCCAGGGTACACTGAAGCTTTCTTT,CASSLTGPGYTEAFF,TRBJ1-1,NA,15,few,TRBV7-9
TGTGCCAGCAGCGAGATAACAGGATTCCGGGAAAAACTGTTTTTT,CASSEITGFREKLFF,TRBJ1-4,NA,15,NA,TRBV7-6
TGCGCCAGCAGCTCCGGGACGGATTTCCAAGAGACCCAGTACTTC,CASSSGTDFQETQYF,TRBJ2-5,NA,15,NA,TRBV5-1
TGTGCCAGCAGTCTCGGACAGGTTTGGTTTCGAGGCGAGCAGTACTTC,CASSLGQVWFRGEQYF,TRBJ2-7,TRBD1,16,many,TRBV6-1
TGTGCCAGCAGTCCGGACAGTACGAACACCGGGGAGCTGTTTTTT,CASSPDSTNTGELFF,TRBJ2-2,NA,15,few,TRBV2
TGTGCCAGCAGTACAGGGTTCGACTATGGCTACACCTTC,CASSTGFDYGYTF,TRBJ1-2,NA,13,many,TRBV2
TGTGCCACCGGACAGGAAGGATCACCCCTCCACTTT,CATGQEGSPLHF,TRBJ1-6,TRBD1,12,NA,TRBV7-2